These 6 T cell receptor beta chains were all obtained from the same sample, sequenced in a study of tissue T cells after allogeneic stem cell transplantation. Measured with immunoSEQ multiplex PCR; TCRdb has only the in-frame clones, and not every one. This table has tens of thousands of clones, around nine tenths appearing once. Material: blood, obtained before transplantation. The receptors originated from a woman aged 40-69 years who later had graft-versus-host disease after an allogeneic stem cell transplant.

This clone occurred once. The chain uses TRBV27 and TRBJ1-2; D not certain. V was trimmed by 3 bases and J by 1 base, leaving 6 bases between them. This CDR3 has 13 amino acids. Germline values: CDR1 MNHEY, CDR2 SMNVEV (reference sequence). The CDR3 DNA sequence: TGTGCCAGCAGTTTCGACCGTAACTATGGCTACACCTTC. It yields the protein CASSFDRNYGYTF.

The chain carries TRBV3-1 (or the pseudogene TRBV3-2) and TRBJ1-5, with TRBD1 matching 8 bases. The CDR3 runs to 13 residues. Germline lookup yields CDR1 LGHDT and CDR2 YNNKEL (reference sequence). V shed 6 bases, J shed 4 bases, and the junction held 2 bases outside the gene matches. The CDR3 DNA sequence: TGTGCCAGCAGTCGACAGGGGAATCAGCCCCAGCATTTT. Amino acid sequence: CASSRQGNQPQHF.

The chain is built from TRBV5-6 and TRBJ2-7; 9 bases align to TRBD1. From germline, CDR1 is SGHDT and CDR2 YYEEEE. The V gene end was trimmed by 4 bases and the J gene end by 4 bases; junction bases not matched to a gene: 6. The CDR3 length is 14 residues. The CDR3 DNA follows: TGTGCCAGCAGCGGGGGGACAGGGTATTACGAGCAGTACTTC. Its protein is CASSGGTGYYEQYF.

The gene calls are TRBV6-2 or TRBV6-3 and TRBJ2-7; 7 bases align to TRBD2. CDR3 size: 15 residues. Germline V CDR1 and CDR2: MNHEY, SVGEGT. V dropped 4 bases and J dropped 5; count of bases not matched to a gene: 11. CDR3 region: CASSSAGEVVDEQYF. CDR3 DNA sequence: TGTGCCAGCAGTTCCGCGGGAGAAGTGGTAGACGAGCAGTACTTC.

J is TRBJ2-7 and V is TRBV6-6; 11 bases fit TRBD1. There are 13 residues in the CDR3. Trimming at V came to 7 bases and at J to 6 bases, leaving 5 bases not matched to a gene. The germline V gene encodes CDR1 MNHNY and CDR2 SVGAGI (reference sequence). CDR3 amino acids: CASTPGQGVEQYF. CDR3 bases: TGTGCCAGCACCCCGGGACAGGGGGTCGAGCAGTACTTC.

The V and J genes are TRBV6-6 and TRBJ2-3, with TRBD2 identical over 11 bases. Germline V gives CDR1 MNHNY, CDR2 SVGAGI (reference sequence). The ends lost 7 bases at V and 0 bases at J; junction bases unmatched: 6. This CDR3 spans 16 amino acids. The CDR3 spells CASTPGLAASTDTQYF. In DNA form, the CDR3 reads TGTGCCAGCACTCCGGGACTAGCGGCTAGCACAGATACGCAGTATTTT.